This TCR beta chain comes out of a study of blood T cell repertoires in COVID-19. The authors' processing: By means of reference gene primer amplification, nucleated cell counts were estimated. Data came from immunoSEQ multiplex PCR; TCRdb stores just in-frame clones and leaves some out. V, J and clone size derive from that table, while D and trimming were established from the DNA sequence. The table has some 130,000 clones, roughly 91% seen once. V lost 5 bases, J lost 2 bases, and 4 bases stayed unmatched. The CDR3 is made up of 14 amino acids. Looked up from germline, CDR1 is SGHNT and CDR2 is YENEEA.

The sequence was collected from a man aged 55-75 years with COVID-19, enrolled during active disease. Sequencing input: peripheral blood. This rearrangement joins TRBV11-3 to TRBJ2-7; 9 bases align to TRBD1. The CDR3 here is CASSRGTGTYEQYF. CDR3 sequence (DNA): TGTGCCAGCAGCCGGGGGACAGGGACCTACGAGCAGTACTTC.